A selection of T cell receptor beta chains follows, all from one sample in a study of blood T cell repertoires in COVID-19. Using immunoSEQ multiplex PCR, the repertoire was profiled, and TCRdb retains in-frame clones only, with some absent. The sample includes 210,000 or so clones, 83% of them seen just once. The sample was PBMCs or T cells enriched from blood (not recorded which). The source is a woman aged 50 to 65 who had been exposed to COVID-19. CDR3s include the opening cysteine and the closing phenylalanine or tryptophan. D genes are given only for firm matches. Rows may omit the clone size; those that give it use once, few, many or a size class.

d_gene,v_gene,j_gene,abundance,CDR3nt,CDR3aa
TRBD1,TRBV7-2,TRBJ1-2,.,TGTGCCAGCAGCTTAGCTGTCGGACAGGGGGCCAACTATGGCTACACCTTC,CASSLAVGQGANYGYTF
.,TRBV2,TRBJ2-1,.,TGTGCCAGCACCAACCCACAGGGTGGCTCCTACAATGAGCAGTTCTTC,CASTNPQGGSYNEQFF
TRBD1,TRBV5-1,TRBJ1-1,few,TGCGCCAGCGGTCCAGGGGGCGCTTACACTGAAGCTTTCTTT,CASGPGGAYTEAFF
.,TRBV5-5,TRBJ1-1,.,TGTGCCAGCAGCTTGGAGGGGCAGCTGAACACTGAAGCTTTCTTT,CASSLEGQLNTEAFF
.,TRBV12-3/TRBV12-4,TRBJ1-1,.,TGTGCCAGCAGTCCATCTCGACAGACCGAAGCTTTCTTT,CASSPSRQTEAFF
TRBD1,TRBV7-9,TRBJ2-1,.,TGTGCCACCTGGGGACAGGGTAAGGATGAGCAGTTCTTC,CATWGQGKDEQFF
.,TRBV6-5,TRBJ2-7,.,TGTGCCAGCAGTCGTTCGAAGGGGGTCTACGAGCAGTACTTC,CASSRSKGVYEQYF
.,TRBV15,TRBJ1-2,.,TGTGCCACCAGCAGAGATTCCGGGGGGGGCTACACCTTC,CATSRDSGGGYTF
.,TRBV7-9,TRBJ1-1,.,TGTGCCAGCAGCCCAGGCGGCGCGGGGGGGAACACTGAAGCTTTCTTT,CASSPGGAGGNTEAFF
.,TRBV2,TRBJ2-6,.,TGTGCCAGCCGCTCTGGGGCCAACGTCCTGACTTTC,CASRSGANVLTF
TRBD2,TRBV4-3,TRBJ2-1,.,TGCGCCAGCAGCCTAACGGGACTAGCCTACTATGAGCAGTTCTTC,CASSLTGLAYYEQFF
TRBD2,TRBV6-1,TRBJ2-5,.,TGTGCCAGCAGTGAACCCCCGGCTAGCGGTGTTCGGGAGACCCAGTACTTC,CASSEPPASGVRETQYF